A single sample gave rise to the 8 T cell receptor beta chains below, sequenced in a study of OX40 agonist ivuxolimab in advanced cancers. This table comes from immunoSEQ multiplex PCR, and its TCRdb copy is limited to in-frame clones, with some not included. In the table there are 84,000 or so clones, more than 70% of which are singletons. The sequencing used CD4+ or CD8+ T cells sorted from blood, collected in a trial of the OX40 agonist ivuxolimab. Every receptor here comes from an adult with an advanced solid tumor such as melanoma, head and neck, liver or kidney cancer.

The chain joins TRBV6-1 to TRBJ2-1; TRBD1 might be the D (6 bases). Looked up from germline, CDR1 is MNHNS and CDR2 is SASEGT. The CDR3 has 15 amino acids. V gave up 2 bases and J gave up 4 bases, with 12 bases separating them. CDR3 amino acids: CASSESPGAYNEQFF. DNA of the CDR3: TGTGCCAGCAGTGAAAGTCCAGGGGCGTACAATGAGCAGTTCTTC.

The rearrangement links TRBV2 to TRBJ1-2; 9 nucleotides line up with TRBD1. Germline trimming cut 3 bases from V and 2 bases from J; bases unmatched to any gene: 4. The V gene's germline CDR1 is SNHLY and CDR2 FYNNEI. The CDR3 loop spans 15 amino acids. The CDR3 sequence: CASSDWTGENYGYTF. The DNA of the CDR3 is TGTGCCAGCAGTGATTGGACAGGGGAAAACTATGGCTACACCTTC.

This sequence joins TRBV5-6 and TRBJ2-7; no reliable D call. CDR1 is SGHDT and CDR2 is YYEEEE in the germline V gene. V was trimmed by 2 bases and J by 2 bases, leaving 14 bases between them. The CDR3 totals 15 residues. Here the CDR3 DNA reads TGTGCCAGCAGCTTTTCCCGGGTTACGGCCTACGAGCAGTACTTC. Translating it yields CASSFSRVTAYEQYF. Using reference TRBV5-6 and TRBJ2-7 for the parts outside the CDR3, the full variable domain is DAGVTQSPTHLIKTRGQQVTLRCSPKSGHDTVSWYQQALGQGPQFIFQYYEEEERQRGNFPDRFSGHQFPNYSSELNVNALLLGDSALYLCASSFSRVTAYEQYFGPGTRLTVT.

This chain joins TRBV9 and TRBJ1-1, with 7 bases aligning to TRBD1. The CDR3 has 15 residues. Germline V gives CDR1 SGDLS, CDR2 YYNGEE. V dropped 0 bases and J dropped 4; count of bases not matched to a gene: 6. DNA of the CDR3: TGTGCCAGCAGCGTAGTCGAGACAGGGATCACTGAAGCTTTCTTT. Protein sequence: CASSVVETGITEAFF. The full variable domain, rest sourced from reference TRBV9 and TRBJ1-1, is DSGVTQTPKHLITATGQRVTLRCSPRSGDLSVYWYQQSLDQGLQFLIQYYNGEERAKGNILERFSAQQFPDLHSELNLSSLELGDSALYFCASSVVETGITEAFFGQGTRLTVV.

Here the CDR3 DNA reads TGTGCCAGCAGCTTAGTTTCCCGACAGTACTTC. Translation: CASSLVSRQYF. This chain connects TRBV7-6 to TRBJ2-7, with no clear D. With 1 base removed from V and 10 bases from J, the gap between germline ends came to 8 bases. The germline V gene encodes CDR1 SGHVS and CDR2 FNYEAQ. CDR3 length: 11 amino acids. The variable domain in full, with the rest retrieved from reference TRBV7-6 and TRBJ2-7, is GAGVSQSPRYKVTKRGQDVALRCDPISGHVSLYWYRQALGQGPEFLTYFNYEAQQDKSGLPNDRFSAERPEGSISTLTIQRTEQRDSAMYRCASSLVSRQYFGPGTRLTVT.

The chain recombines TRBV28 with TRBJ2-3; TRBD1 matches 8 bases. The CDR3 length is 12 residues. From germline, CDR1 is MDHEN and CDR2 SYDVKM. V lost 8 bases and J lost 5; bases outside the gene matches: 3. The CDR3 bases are TGTGCCAGCGCAGGGGGCTTAGATACGCAGTATTTT. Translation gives CASAGGLDTQYF.

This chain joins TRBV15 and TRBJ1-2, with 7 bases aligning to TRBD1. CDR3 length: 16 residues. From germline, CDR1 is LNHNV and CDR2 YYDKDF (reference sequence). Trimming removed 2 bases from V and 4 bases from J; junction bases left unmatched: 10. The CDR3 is CATSRFGTDLVYGYTF. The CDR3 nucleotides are TGTGCCACCAGCAGATTCGGGACAGACTTGGTCTATGGCTACACCTTC.

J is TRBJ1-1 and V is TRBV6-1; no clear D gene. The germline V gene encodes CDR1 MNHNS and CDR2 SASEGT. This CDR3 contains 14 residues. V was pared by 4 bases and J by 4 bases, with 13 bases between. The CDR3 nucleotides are TGTGCCAGCAGTGTAAAGTCCGAGGGCACTGAAGCTTTCTTT. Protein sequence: CASSVKSEGTEAFF.